The rows below give T cell receptor beta chains drawn from one sample of a study of early T cells in non-severe SARS-CoV-2 infection. A single record per CDR3 protein comes from TCRdb applying MiXCR to the 5' RACE reads. The profile shows around 79,000 distinct CDR3 sequences, about 10% of them singletons. Source: whole blood, taken at baseline. The receptor source for this set is an adult who was a healthcare worker with PCR-confirmed SARS-CoV-2 infection or an uninfected control (not recorded which). Both conserved end residues are part of each CDR3. The order of the fields is V gene, J gene, CDR3 protein.

v_gene: TRBV6-1
j_gene: TRBJ1-5
CDR3aa: CASNSDGANQPQHF

v_gene: TRBV3-1
j_gene: TRBJ1-6
CDR3aa: CASSLALGTGGSPLHF

v_gene: TRBV4-1
j_gene: TRBJ2-1
CDR3aa: CASSTPSGGPKQFF

v_gene: TRBV29-1
j_gene: TRBJ1-1
CDR3aa: CSVSWTLNTEAFF

v_gene: TRBV6-1
j_gene: TRBJ2-7
CDR3aa: CASGGVVQGKEQYF

v_gene: TRBV28
j_gene: TRBJ1-1
CDR3aa: CASTVPGGTEAFF

v_gene: TRBV7-6
j_gene: TRBJ2-1
CDR3aa: CASSLGTGVVDEQFF

v_gene: TRBV7-2
j_gene: TRBJ2-3
CDR3aa: CASMLTGVTQYF

v_gene: TRBV28
j_gene: TRBJ2-5
CDR3aa: CASSMTGGQETQYF

v_gene: TRBV6-2/TRBV6-3
j_gene: TRBJ2-7
CDR3aa: CASSQGASPYEQYF

v_gene: TRBV12-3/TRBV12-4
j_gene: TRBJ1-2
CDR3aa: CASSLGYGYTF

v_gene: TRBV28
j_gene: TRBJ2-2
CDR3aa: CASGSQGIGELFF

v_gene: TRBV6-2/TRBV6-3
j_gene: TRBJ1-5
CDR3aa: CASSYGRPSNQPQHF

v_gene: TRBV5-1
j_gene: TRBJ2-7
CDR3aa: CASSYRTGGYEQYF

v_gene: TRBV29-1
j_gene: TRBJ2-3
CDR3aa: CSVGGGASSTDTQYF

v_gene: TRBV29-1
j_gene: TRBJ1-1
CDR3aa: CSAWRGLNTEAFF

v_gene: TRBV7-9
j_gene: TRBJ1-1
CDR3aa: CASSRTEATEAFF

v_gene: TRBV7-9
j_gene: TRBJ1-2
CDR3aa: CASSLFATRSYGYTF

v_gene: TRBV9
j_gene: TRBJ1-1
CDR3aa: CASSVVRRLQGGEGAFF

v_gene: TRBV19
j_gene: TRBJ2-1
CDR3aa: CASSIGGGPYNEQFF

v_gene: TRBV7-9
j_gene: TRBJ2-1
CDR3aa: CASSLMGFSGNNEQFF

v_gene: TRBV10-1
j_gene: TRBJ2-3
CDR3aa: CASSESRTGDTQYF

v_gene: TRBV12-3/TRBV12-4
j_gene: TRBJ2-3
CDR3aa: CASSRGLGTDTQYF

v_gene: TRBV11-2
j_gene: TRBJ2-2
CDR3aa: CASSLRGQGYGELFF

v_gene: TRBV20-1
j_gene: TRBJ2-1
CDR3aa: CSAEGQGAHNEQFF

v_gene: TRBV28
j_gene: TRBJ1-2
CDR3aa: CASRRELGYTF

v_gene: TRBV7-2
j_gene: TRBJ1-1
CDR3aa: CASSTVMDTEAFF

v_gene: TRBV12-3/TRBV12-4
j_gene: TRBJ1-1
CDR3aa: CASSRGPGGVNTEAFF

v_gene: TRBV7-6
j_gene: TRBJ1-5
CDR3aa: CASSLTPYSNQPQHF